The present entry profiles one TCR beta chain with its context. These data are taken from a study of shared clonotypes between healthy human individuals. Using immunoSEQ multiplex PCR, the repertoire was profiled, and TCRdb retains in-frame clones only, with some absent. The repertoire consists of about 2.1 million clones, with about 94% occurring once and the leading ten covering approximately 1.7%. The germline V gene has CDR1 MNHEY and CDR2 SVGAGI. This CDR3 spans 15 amino acids. The V gene end was trimmed by 6 bases and the J gene end by 5 bases; junction bases not matched to a gene: 6. Only CD45RO-negative cells positively selected for CCR7 counted as naive CD8 cells, so terminally differentiated effector memory CD45RA+ cells were excluded.

The chain employs TRBV6-5 and TRBJ2-2, with 10 bases identical to TRBD1. The receptor comes from a man aged 18 to 29 in good health. Some clones in this sample may be carry-over from other donors' samples. Source material: naive CD8+ T cells from PBMCs. This CDR3 reads CASSAGTGDTGELFF. CDR3 coding DNA: TGTGCCAGCAGCGCCGGGACAGGGGATACCGGGGAGCTGTTTTTT.